This TCR beta chain was observed in a study of Graves' ophthalmopathy and Graves' hyperthyroidism. Amplifying from RNA transcripts, the study obtained TCR beta CDR3 regions. RT-PCR was first run with HTBI primers, then multiplex PCR in a second round. Each CDR3 protein gets one entry after TCRdb re-called the multiplex PCR reads with MiXCR. The sample yields over 650,000 distinct CDR3 sequences, over 40% seen once. Comment on this clonotype: Its antigen is currently unknown. One junction end disagrees with the germline gene, perhaps due to a read error.

Having ophthalmopathy, the donors showed moderate-to-severe activity, CAS ≥3 and NOSPECS ≥4, with disease lasting under 3 months. The source of the PBMCs was 10 ml of fresh peripheral blood. Study outcomes and limitations: Clonotypes were expanded in thyroid at above 0.001 frequency, and most also appeared in blood.

The CDR3 sequence is 15 residues long. The germline gives CDR1 ENHRY, CDR2 SYGVKD. Material: peripheral blood. V usage is TRBV10-3 and J usage is TRBJ2-7; tentatively, D is TRBD1 (7 bases). The receptor comes from an adult man with Graves' ophthalmopathy. The CDR3 DNA follows: TGTGCCAGCAGTGTGGTAATGGAGGGGGCGGGGGAGCAGTACTTC. Its protein product is CASSVVMEGAGEQYF.